This T cell receptor beta chain was sequenced for a study of tumor-infiltrating lymphocytes in primary liver carcinoma. Production of TCR beta cDNA used roughly 500 ng total RNA together with a constant-region primer. Libraries for TCR beta were built through three nested multiplex PCR rounds, which together made up a slightly modified ARM-PCR procedure. TRBV1-TRBV30 forward primers paired with a C-beta reverse primer drove the first two PCR rounds, around 9 cycles each. TCRdb recomputed calls from the multiplex PCR reads with MiXCR, one row per CDR3 protein. The sample records tens of thousands of distinct CDR3 sequences, 73% being singletons. Unsorted bulk tissue of about 20-31 mg yielded co-extracted RNA and DNA. Patients showed chronic HBV infection and an absence of prior treatment. With respect to this clonotype: The junction departs from germline at one end; a sequencing error may be responsible.

The CDR3 is 15 amino acids. Germline lookup yields CDR1 SQVTM and CDR2 ANQGSEA. The receptor comes from a man aged 35 to 55 with primary liver carcinoma and hepatitis B virus infection. Source material: liver tumor tissue from sampling region 2. Stated subset: tumor region T2, inferior pole. The V call is TRBV29-1, the J call TRBJ2-1; TRBD2 might be the D (6 bases). In DNA form, the CDR3 reads TGTAGCGTTGATAGTGCGGGAAGGACCTACAATGTGCAGTTCTTC. Protein sequence: CSVDSAGRTYNVQFF.